A selection of T cell receptor beta chains follows, all from one sample in a study of OX40 agonist ivuxolimab in advanced cancers. The data were produced by immunoSEQ multiplex PCR, yet TCRdb's version contains in-frame clones alone and is incomplete. The sample gives about 56,000 clones, 85% to 95% of which show up once; 25% is in the top ten. This material consisted of CD4+ or CD8+ T cells sorted from blood, taken in a trial of the OX40 agonist ivuxolimab. These receptors were taken from an adult with an advanced solid tumor such as melanoma, head and neck, liver or kidney cancer. The CDR3 runs from the conserved cysteine through the conserved F or W. The D gene is left open where the match is weak. Clone size is shown for a subset of rows, as once, few, many or a class of expanded clone.

TRBV28	TRBJ2-1	TRBD2	-	CASRDPGLAVKIEQFF	TGTGCCAGCAGAGACCCGGGACTAGCGGTAAAGATCGAGCAGTTCTTC
TRBV6-4	TRBJ1-6	-	-	CASSDSRREIDSPLHF	TGTGCCAGCAGTGACTCAAGGAGGGAGATAGATTCACCCCTCCACTTT
TRBV19	TRBJ2-7	TRBD2	-	CASKGSSGSYEQYF	TGTGCCTCAAAGGGGTCTAGCGGATCCTACGAGCAGTACTTC
TRBV5-1	TRBJ1-3	TRBD1	-	CASSLFDRGISGNTIYF	TGCGCCAGCAGCTTGTTTGACAGGGGGATTTCTGGAAACACCATATATTTT
TRBV6-5	TRBJ2-7	TRBD1	-	CASSPAGQGTEQYF	TGTGCCAGCAGTCCCGCGGGACAGGGGACCGAGCAGTACTTC
TRBV5-1	TRBJ2-5	TRBD2	few	CASSIGLAGEETQYF	TGCGCCAGCAGCATCGGACTAGCGGGAGAAGAGACCCAGTACTTC
TRBV25-1	TRBJ1-5	TRBD1	-	CASSPWTGGSQPQHF	TGTGCCAGCAGTCCCTGGACAGGGGGCTCGCAGCCCCAGCATTTT
TRBV11-2	TRBJ2-1	-	-	CASSLAGEVDEQFF	TGTGCCAGCAGCTTAGCGGGAGAGGTCGATGAGCAGTTCTTC
TRBV7-9	TRBJ1-4	-	-	CASSLNGAADEKLFF	TGTGCCAGCAGCTTAAACGGGGCGGCGGATGAAAAACTGTTTTTT
TRBV4-1	TRBJ2-7	TRBD2	-	CASSQLAGGIYEQYF	TGCGCCAGCAGCCAGCTAGCGGGAGGAATCTACGAGCAGTACTTC
TRBV4-1	TRBJ2-1	TRBD2	few	CASSQEGAGVNNEQFF	TGCGCCAGCAGCCAAGAAGGAGCGGGAGTGAACAATGAGCAGTTCTTC
TRBV11-2	TRBJ2-7	TRBD2	-	CASSATSGDLYEQYF	TGTGCCAGCAGCGCGACTAGCGGGGACCTCTACGAGCAGTACTTC
TRBV15	TRBJ2-1	TRBD1	-	CATSRGTGFEQFF	TGTGCCACCAGCAGAGGGACAGGCTTTGAGCAGTTCTTC
TRBV6-1	TRBJ2-1	TRBD2	-	CASSVAGTMSNEQFF	TGTGCCAGCAGTGTGGCGGGGACTATGAGCAATGAGCAGTTCTTC
TRBV7-9	TRBJ2-1	TRBD2	-	CASSSFLAGGPTSYNEQFF	TGTGCCAGCAGCTCCTTTCTAGCGGGAGGGCCCACCTCCTACAATGAGCAGTTCTTC
TRBV11-2	TRBJ2-1	-	-	CASRPLGDEQFF	TGTGCCAGCAGACCTCTGGGCGATGAGCAGTTCTTC
TRBV5-6	TRBJ1-6	-	-	CASSDGTGFLPLHF	TGTGCCAGCAGCGACGGGACCGGGTTCCTACCCCTCCACTTT
TRBV2	TRBJ2-3	-	-	CASSGGADTQYF	TGTGCCAGCAGTGGAGGAGCAGATACGCAGTATTTT
TRBV4-1	TRBJ1-5	-	-	CASSQPGQGQPQHF	TGCGCCAGCAGCCAACCGGGGCAGGGGCAGCCCCAGCATTTT
TRBV28	TRBJ2-2	TRBD2	-	CASTHSGTGELFF	TGTGCCAGCACCCACAGCGGGACCGGAGAGCTGTTTTTT
TRBV21-1	TRBJ1-1	-	-	CASSKTSSGKGTEAFF	TGTGCCAGCAGCAAGACGTCCTCAGGTAAGGGCACTGAAGCTTTCTTT
TRBV6-5	TRBJ2-7	TRBD2	-	CASSWGTSGRFGQYF	TGTGCCAGCAGTTGGGGGACTAGCGGGAGATTCGGGCAGTACTTC
TRBV6-5	TRBJ2-1	-	-	CASSRERGAYNEQFF	TGTGCCAGCAGTAGGGAGAGGGGCGCTTACAATGAGCAGTTCTTC
TRBV2	TRBJ1-5	-	-	CASSAEGVYNQPQHF	TGTGCCAGCAGTGCGGAGGGAGTGTACAATCAGCCCCAGCATTTT
TRBV28	TRBJ2-1	TRBD2	-	CASSLMLAGDVYNEQFF	TGTGCCAGCAGTTTAATGCTAGCGGGAGATGTCTACAATGAGCAGTTCTTC
TRBV29-1	TRBJ2-2	TRBD2	-	CSAGLAGATGELFF	TGCAGCGCGGGACTAGCGGGAGCCACCGGGGAGCTGTTTTTT
TRBV29-1	TRBJ2-5	TRBD2	-	CSGLGLPIGETQYF	TGCAGCGGATTGGGACTACCTATAGGAGAGACCCAGTACTTC
TRBV6-9	TRBJ1-5	-	-	CANPNQPQHF	TGTGCCAACCCAAATCAGCCCCAGCATTTT
TRBV5-6	TRBJ2-3	-	once	CASSLASIGAGGDTQYF	TGTGCCAGCAGCTTGGCCTCGATCGGGGCTGGCGGAGATACGCAGTATTTT
TRBV30	TRBJ2-7	-	-	CAWSATNAYEQYF	TGTGCCTGGAGTGCGACTAACGCCTACGAGCAGTACTTC
TRBV7-3	TRBJ2-2	-	-	CASSSRAANTGELFF	TGTGCCAGCAGCTCCCGGGCGGCGAACACCGGGGAGCTGTTTTTT
TRBV4-2	TRBJ2-7	-	-	CASSQGDGSYEQYF	TGTGCCAGCAGCCAAGGGGACGGCTCCTACGAGCAGTACTTC
TRBV19	TRBJ1-2	-	-	CASSLQGSYGYTF	TGTGCCAGTAGTTTACAGGGATCCTATGGCTACACCTTC